The next 10 T cell receptor beta chains were all read from a single sample in a study of blood T cell repertoires in COVID-19. TCRdb's table, derived via immunoSEQ multiplex PCR, lists solely in-frame clones and lacks some. This table holds over 120,000 clones, nearly 90% found once. Sequenced input: peripheral blood. These receptors came from a man in his 70s with acute or convalescent COVID-19.

This clone was seen more than once but under ten times. This chain links TRBV4-1 with TRBJ2-1; tentative D call: TRBD2 (5 bases). The V gene lost 1 base and the J gene lost 12 bases, with 13 bases spanning the gap. The CDR3 has 13 amino acids. CDR1 and CDR2 (germline): MGHRA, YSYEKL. CDR3 nucleotide sequence: TGCGCCAGCAGCCAAGCCCCCGGGGTTGGGCAGTTCTTC. Translating gives CASSQAPGVGQFF.

The V and J genes are TRBV4-1 and TRBJ2-1; TRBD2 might be the D (6 bases). This CDR3 comprises 15 residues. Germline CDR1 and CDR2: MGHRA and YSYEKL. V was cut by 3 bases and J by 8 bases, with 17 bases left in between. The DNA of the CDR3 is TGCGCCAGCAGCCAGGCCCCTACGGGAGCGGATGAGCAGTTCTTC. Translated, it gives CASSQAPTGADEQFF.

This clone was found a few times. The rearrangement links TRBV11-2 to TRBJ1-4, with D maybe TRBD1 (5 bases). The V gene lost 0 bases and the J gene lost 8 bases, with 10 bases spanning the gap. CDR3 length equals 14 residues. From germline, CDR1 is SGHAT and CDR2 FQNNGV. CDR3 residues: CASSLDRAREKLFF. CDR3 in DNA: TGTGCCAGCAGCTTAGACAGGGCTCGGGAAAAACTGTTTTTT.

The chain is built from TRBV3-1 (or the pseudogene TRBV3-2) and TRBJ1-6; the D is unclear. Germline loops: CDR1 LGHDT, CDR2 YNNKEL (reference sequence). Trimming left V 1 base short and J 9 bases short, with 4 bases between. The CDR3 is 12 amino acids. The CDR3 nucleotides read TGTGCCAGCAGCCAAGCTCGTTCACCCCTCCACTTT. Protein: CASSQARSPLHF.

The chain links TRBV5-1 to TRBJ2-1, with TRBD2 matching 9 bases. Per the germline V gene, CDR1 is SGHRS and CDR2 is YFSETQ. The CDR3 is 15 residues long. Trimming took 4 bases from V and 7 from J; bases not matched to a gene: 9. The CDR3 DNA is TGCGCCAGCAGCCCGGGGGGGACTAGCAGAAATGAGCAGTTCTTC. This sequence encodes CASSPGGTSRNEQFF.

The V call is TRBV19, the J call TRBJ1-4; no clear D gene. The germline V gene encodes CDR1 LNHDA and CDR2 SQIVND (reference sequence). This CDR3 region has 13 residues. Trimming took off 4 bases at V and 8 bases at J, with 11 bases between the two ends. CDR3: CASSTMGYEKLFF. The CDR3 DNA reads as TGTGCCAGTAGTACTATGGGCTACGAAAAACTGTTTTTT.

The gene calls are TRBV5-1 and TRBJ2-1, with 14 positions matching TRBD2. The V gene end was trimmed by 4 bases and the J gene end by 0 bases; junction bases not matched to a gene: 9. In germline, CDR1 is SGHRS, CDR2 YFSETQ. CDR3 length equals 19 residues. The CDR3 sequence: CASSSTGTSGGFSYNEQFF. CDR3 coding DNA: TGCGCCAGCAGCAGCACCGGGACTAGCGGGGGCTTCTCCTACAATGAGCAGTTCTTC.

This chain joins TRBV7-6 and TRBJ1-4; 9 bases are shared with TRBD1. V lost 7 bases and J lost 8; bases outside the gene matches: 8. This CDR3 contains 14 residues. CDR1 is SGHVS, CDR2 FNYEAQ, per germline. CDR3 sequence (DNA): TGTGCCAGCAAGTTAGGGACAGGGACCGAAAAACTGTTTTTT. Residues: CASKLGTGTEKLFF.

The chain has TRBV6-5 and TRBJ2-7, with 7 bases that match TRBD1. The germline V gene has CDR1 MNHEY and CDR2 SVGAGI. The CDR3 is 14 amino acids. V dropped 10 bases and J dropped 0; count of bases not matched to a gene: 9. The CDR3 region is CATRGQVRSYEQYF. DNA for the CDR3: TGTGCCACCCGAGGACAGGTTCGCTCCTACGAGCAGTACTTC.

V usage is TRBV6-1 and J usage is TRBJ1-2; the D is unclear. V was trimmed by 1 base and J by 8 bases, leaving 11 bases between them. This CDR3 region has 13 residues. Germline assignment: CDR1 MNHNS and CDR2 SASEGT. The CDR3 loop is CASSEGRVWGYTF. CDR3 coding DNA: TGTGCCAGCAGTGAAGGTCGGGTCTGGGGCTACACCTTC.